This TCR beta chain was identified in a study of technical replicates of blood from several donors. The assay was immunoSEQ multiplex PCR, and TCRdb's table has in-frame clones only and misses some. The table lists 79,000 or so clones, roughly 90% of them singletons. The sample was T cells isolated from PBMCs. This receptor was identified in a human donor in good health.

The CDR3 is CASSLDWSGADGYTF. For the CDR3, the DNA is TGTGCCAGCAGCTTAGATTGGTCAGGGGCGGACGGCTACACCTTC. The chain has TRBV11-2 and TRBJ1-2, with D possibly matching TRBD1 (6 bases). Germline V gene lookup returns CDR1 SGHAT and CDR2 FQNNGV. V lost 0 bases, J lost 8 bases, and 16 bases lay in between. This CDR3 has 15 amino acids.